This T cell receptor (beta chain) emerged from a study of cytomegalovirus exposure and HLA in healthy donors. Study-level points and caveats: In a later analysis, HLA-associated TCR beta chains were more clonally expanded than equally common others. When a later analysis was performed, an Asian-associated ancestry cluster reportedly had fewer N-insertions than the roughly 730-donor mean. TCR beta sequences numbering 15,000 to 20,000 were associated with HLA alleles at 0.05 false discovery rate in a later analysis.

In the PCR, 60 Vbeta and 13 Jbeta primers were used. Using immunoSEQ multiplex PCR, the repertoire was profiled, and TCRdb retains in-frame clones only, with some absent. The sample records approximately 150,000 clones, around 86% being singletons. The germline V gene encodes CDR1 SNHLY and CDR2 FYNNEI. The CDR3 has 13 residues. V lost 5 bases to trimming and J lost 4 bases, with 9 bases between them. Donors had nominal health at sampling but likely had unrecorded immune exposures. In the case of this clone: Its target is unknown.

The source is a woman in her 30s in good health and CMV-seronegative. Sequenced material: PBMCs. This chain links TRBV2 with TRBJ1-5, with D unresolved. CDR3 loop: CASSRLQNQPQHF. The CDR3 nucleotides are TGTGCCAGCAGTCGACTGCAGAATCAGCCCCAGCATTTT.